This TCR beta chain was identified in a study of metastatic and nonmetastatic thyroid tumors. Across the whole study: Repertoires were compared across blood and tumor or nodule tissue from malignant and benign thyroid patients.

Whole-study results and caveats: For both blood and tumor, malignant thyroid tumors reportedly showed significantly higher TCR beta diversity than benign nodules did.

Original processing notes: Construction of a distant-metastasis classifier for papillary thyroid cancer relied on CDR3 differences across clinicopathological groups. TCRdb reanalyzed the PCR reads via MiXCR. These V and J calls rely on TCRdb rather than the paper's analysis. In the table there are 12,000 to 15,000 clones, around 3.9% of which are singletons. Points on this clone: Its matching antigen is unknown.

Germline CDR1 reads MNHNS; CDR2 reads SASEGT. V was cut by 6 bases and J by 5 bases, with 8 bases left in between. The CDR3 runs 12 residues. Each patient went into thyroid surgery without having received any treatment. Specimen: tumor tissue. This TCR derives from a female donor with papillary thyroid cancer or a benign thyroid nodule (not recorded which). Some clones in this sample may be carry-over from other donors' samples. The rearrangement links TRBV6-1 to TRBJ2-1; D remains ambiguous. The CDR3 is CASSQRNNEQFF. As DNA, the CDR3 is TGTGCCAGCAGCCAGAGAAACAATGAGCAGTTCTTC.